What follows are 11 T cell receptor beta chains derived from one specimen sequenced in a study of cytomegalovirus exposure and HLA in healthy donors. This PCR relied on a set of 60 Vbeta primers and 13 Jbeta primers. TCRdb's copy holds only in-frame clones and misses some; the assay was immunoSEQ multiplex PCR. The sample lists 150,000 to 180,000 clones, 80% occurring once. The specimen was PBMCs. The receptors here all came from a man aged 30 to 39 in good health and CMV-seropositive.

The genes are TRBV15 and TRBJ1-1; D is uncertain. Per germline, CDR1 LNHNV and CDR2 YYDKDF (reference sequence). The CDR3 is made up of 14 amino acids. The V end was cut by 0 bases, the J end by 3 bases, with 8 bases between. The CDR3 DNA sequence: TGTGCCACCAGCAGAGATCTGGGCTACACTGAAGCTTTCTTT. It codes for CATSRDLGYTEAFF. Full variable domain (missing parts from reference TRBV15 and TRBJ1-1): DAMVIQNPRYQVTQFGKPVTLSCSQTLNHNVMYWYQQKSSQAPKLLFHYYDKDFNNEADTPDNFQSRRPNTSFCFLDIRSPGLGDTAMYLCATSRDLGYTEAFFGQGTRLTVV.

V gene TRBV7-9 combines with J gene TRBJ2-2; 9 nucleotides align to TRBD1. Per the germline V gene, CDR1 is SEHNR and CDR2 is FQNEAQ (reference sequence). V was pared by 6 bases and J by 4 bases, with 9 bases of the junction left unmatched. The CDR3 runs to 16 residues. The CDR3 loop is CASRSFGTGFTGELFF. For the CDR3, the DNA is TGTGCCAGCAGATCTTTCGGGACAGGGTTCACCGGGGAGCTGTTTTTT.

The chain uses TRBV2 and TRBJ2-7; 10 nucleotides line up with TRBD2. The CDR3 is 15 residues long. Germline V gives CDR1 SNHLY, CDR2 FYNNEI. V was pared by 2 bases and J by 2 bases, with 3 bases of the junction left unmatched. As DNA, the CDR3 is TGTGCCAGCAGTGAACAACTAGCGGGGACCTACGAGCAGTACTTC. Amino acid sequence: CASSEQLAGTYEQYF.

The rearrangement uses TRBV7-2 and TRBJ2-3; D uncertain. Trimming left V 6 bases short and J 4 bases short, with 14 bases between. CDR1 SGHTA and CDR2 FQGNSA come from the germline V gene. This CDR3 is 14 amino acids long. The CDR3 loop is CASRLSLGPDTQYF. The CDR3 nucleotides are TGTGCCAGCAGGCTTTCCTTGGGCCCAGATACGCAGTATTTT.

The rearrangement uses TRBV28 and TRBJ2-3; 15 bases fit TRBD2. Germline V lookup: CDR1 MDHEN, CDR2 SYDVKM. The CDR3 covers 18 residues. Germline trimming cut 3 bases from V and 0 bases from J; bases unmatched to any gene: 4. In nucleotides, the CDR3 is TGTGCCAGCAGTTTTCTGGGACTAGCGGGGGGCAGCACAGATACGCAGTATTTT. Translation: CASSFLGLAGGSTDTQYF.

This sequence joins TRBV28 and TRBJ2-5; 7 nucleotides line up with TRBD2. The tail of the sequence fits TRBJ2-7 better, so the J call may be wrong. CDR3 length: 14 residues. Germline lookup yields CDR1 MDHEN and CDR2 SYDVKM. Here the CDR3 reads CASSPPGLSYEQYF. For the CDR3, the DNA is TGTGCCAGCAGTCCTCCGGGACTATCCTACGAGCAGTACTTC.

This rearrangement joins TRBV2 to TRBJ2-1; D call uncertain. Germline assignment: CDR1 SNHLY and CDR2 FYNNEI. The CDR3 length is 14 residues. The germline V and J ends were trimmed by 5 bases and 2 bases, with 10 bases remaining between them. The CDR3 spells CASSSYSTYNEQFF. The CDR3, as DNA: TGTGCCAGCAGTAGCTATTCTACCTACAATGAGCAGTTCTTC.

In regard to this clone: The sample contains more than one DNA sequence encoding this CDR3. The chain employs TRBV4-2 and TRBJ1-2; 10 nucleotides match TRBD1. V gave up 1 base and J gave up 8 bases; unmatched junction bases: 7. Germline V gene lookup returns CDR1 LGHNA and CDR2 YNFKEQ. The CDR3 consists of 15 residues. DNA of the CDR3: TGTGCCAGCAGCCAAGTAGGGACAGGGGTTAGGGGCTACACCTTC. Protein sequence: CASSQVGTGVRGYTF.

The chain is built from TRBV4-2 and TRBJ2-5, with unresolved D. Between the trimmed V and J ends, which lost 0 bases and 3 bases, there was a span of 11 bases. CDR3 length: 15 residues. Looked up from germline, CDR1 is LGHNA and CDR2 is YNFKEQ. The CDR3 is CASSQDRPGKETQYF. The DNA of the CDR3 is TGTGCCAGCAGCCAAGATCGCCCAGGCAAAGAGACCCAGTACTTC.

V and J are TRBV4-2 and TRBJ2-5, with TRBD2 as a possible D gene (5 bases). Germline values: CDR1 LGHNA, CDR2 YNFKEQ. V dropped 4 bases and J dropped 7 bases, with 16 bases sitting between them. CDR3 length: 14 amino acids. CDR3 protein: CASSPRWGDLTQYF. DNA of the CDR3: TGTGCCAGCAGCCCCAGATGGGGAGACCTGACCCAGTACTTC.

The chain is built from TRBV4-2 and TRBJ2-1; 8 bases match TRBD2. The CDR3 has 16 residues. Germline CDR1 is LGHNA and CDR2 is YNFKEQ. Trimming at V came to 0 bases and at J to 9 bases, leaving 10 bases not matched to a gene. The CDR3 DNA reads as TGTGCCAGCAGCCAAGAGAGAAGCGGGAGCGGGAGTGAGCAGTTCTTC. It codes for CASSQERSGSGSEQFF.